Described below is a single T cell receptor beta chain sequence and its context. Its matching antigen is unknown. TCRdb analysed the reads with MiXCR anew, one entry per CDR3 protein. Seen here are tens of thousands of distinct CDR3 sequences, approximately 24% observed once, and the top ten hold 50%. The record originates from a study of T cell repertoires in cytomegalovirus infection. At the level of the study: Alongside well-studied HLA-B-restricted CMV epitopes, recently identified HLA-C-restricted CMV epitopes were also used. CMV infection plus the matching HLA type was flagged by public TCR beta signatures. Study results and limitations: The ex vivo response was dominated by HLA-C-restricted CMV-specific TCR beta clonotypes.

With V trimmed by 6 bases and J by 4 bases, 8 bases remained unmatched. Germline V gives CDR1 LNHDA, CDR2 SQIVND (reference sequence). CDR3 length: 15 amino acids. The sample consisted of CD8+ T cells from cultured PBMCs, taken from culture after CMV antigen stimulation. The receptor was isolated from a human donor in good health (CMV status not recorded). Some clones in this sample may be carry-over from other donors' samples. This chain uses TRBV19 with TRBJ2-3; 9 nucleotides agree with TRBD1. The DNA for the CDR3 is TGTGCCAGTAGGGAGGACAGGGGTTTGCCAGATACGCAGTATTTT. Amino acid sequence: CASREDRGLPDTQYF.